This T cell receptor (beta chain) was identified during a study of cytomegalovirus exposure and HLA in healthy donors. As regards this clone: Its antigen is as yet unknown.

From germline, CDR1 is MNHEY and CDR2 SMNVEV (reference sequence). With V trimmed by 7 bases and J by 8 bases, 8 bases remained unmatched. The CDR3 extends over 13 amino acids. Whole-study findings and limits: In a later analysis, TCR beta V- and J-gene trimming was associated with a missense DCLRE1C variant. Per published reports, the classifier diagnosed cytomegalovirus status with high specificity and sensitivity. Earlier analysis looked at TCR beta V segments, and most were productive about 90% or about 30% of the time.

The PCR had 60 Vbeta and 13 Jbeta primers. Clones were sequenced by immunoSEQ multiplex PCR, and TCRdb holds only the in-frame ones, with some missing. Here the sample spans around 180,000 clones, 78% being singletons. V usage is TRBV27 and J usage is TRBJ2-3, with 8 bases lining up with TRBD2. The material sequenced was PBMCs. The source of this sequence is a woman aged 30 to 39 in good health and CMV-seropositive. The CDR3 loop reads CASKSQAGGTQYF. CDR3 DNA sequence: TGTGCCAGCAAGTCCCAGGCGGGAGGTACGCAGTATTTT.